The 30 T cell receptor beta chains below were found in one sample sequenced in a study of vaccination effects on CD4 cells after COVID-19. In the ViraFEST assay, antigen-specific CD4+ clonotypes were identified by expansion after peptide-pool stimulation. Upon completion of 10 to 11 days in culture, CD4+ T cells were isolated. The infection with SARS-CoV-2 (confirmed by PCR) occurred in this person between March and December 2020. No antigen has been assigned to these receptors. Clones were read by immunoSEQ multiplex PCR, and TCRdb kept only the in-frame ones, dropping some. In the table there are around 53,000 clones, more than 65% of which are singletons. Sequenced material: CD4+ T cells from PBMCs cultured with HIV peptides, taken before COVID-19 vaccination. The subset is: HIV-1 Nef peptide pool negative control/reference culture. These receptors were taken from a human donor who had a prior SARS-CoV-2 infection.

This clone was detected only a few times. This sequence joins TRBV20-1 and TRBJ2-3; 7 bases align to TRBD2. The CDR3 spans 14 residues. In germline, CDR1 is DFQATT, CDR2 SNEGSKA (reference sequence). J gave up 2 bases and V 3 bases, and 5 bases lay outside the gene matches. The CDR3 region is CSASQRGNTDTQYF. Here the CDR3 DNA reads TGCAGTGCTAGTCAGCGGGGTAACACAGATACGCAGTATTTT.

This clone has just a few counts. CDR3 DNA: TGTGCCAGCAGCCTCCTACAAGAGACCCAGTACTTC. Its protein product is CASSLLQETQYF. This chain links TRBV2 with TRBJ2-5; D is undetermined. The CDR3 loop spans 12 amino acids. The germline V gene encodes CDR1 SNHLY and CDR2 FYNNEI. Trimming stripped 6 bases from V and 2 bases from J, with 7 bases between.

The rearrangement joins TRBV12-5 to TRBJ1-5; 10 nucleotides match TRBD1. The CDR3 totals 18 residues. Germline CDR1 LGHNT, CDR2 FRNRAP. Unmatched junction bases numbered 10, after V lost 4 bases and J lost 1 base. Written as DNA, the CDR3 is TGTGCTAGTGGTTCCTCATCCGGGACAGGGGAGAGCAATCAGCCCCAGCATTTT. This gives the protein CASGSSSGTGESNQPQHF. Complete variable domain (other parts from reference TRBV12-5 and TRBJ1-5): DARVTQTPRHKVTEMGQEVTMRCQPILGHNTVFWYRQTMMQGLELLAYFRNRAPLDDSGMPKDRFSAEMPDATLATLKIQPSEPRDSAVYFCASGSSSGTGESNQPQHFGDGTRLSIL.

V usage is TRBV7-2 and J usage is TRBJ2-5, with 9 bases aligning to TRBD2. Trimming at V came to 1 base and at J to 5 bases, leaving 5 bases not matched to a gene. This CDR3 has 15 residues. Germline-derived CDR1 and CDR2 are SGHTA and FQGNSA. CDR3 bases: TGTGCCAGCAGCTTAGGCGGGGGGGCATGGGAGACCCAGTACTTC. Translated: CASSLGGGAWETQYF.

This clone came up a few times. The V gene is TRBV27, the J gene TRBJ1-2; 11 nucleotides agree with TRBD1. The CDR3 covers 15 residues. Germline lookup yields CDR1 MNHEY and CDR2 SMNVEV (reference sequence). Unmatched junction bases numbered 10, after V lost 5 bases and J lost 8 bases. The CDR3 DNA is TGTGCCAGCAGTGCCTTAGGACAGGGGGCGATGGGCTACACCTTC. It is translated as CASSALGQGAMGYTF.

J is TRBJ1-6 and V is TRBV9, with 10 bases matching TRBD1. Germline values: CDR1 SGDLS, CDR2 YYNGEE. This CDR3 is built from 15 residues. The trim removed 4 bases at V and 8 bases at J, leaving 6 bases unmatched. The CDR3 nucleotides read TGTGCCAGCAGCATGACAGGGGGCAGCGATTCACCCCTCCACTTT. It specifies CASSMTGGSDSPLHF.

This clone was picked up a small number of times. The chain combines TRBV10-2 with TRBJ2-5; a weak D match, TRBD1 (6 bases). Between the trimmed V and J ends, which lost 6 bases and 5 bases, there was a span of 16 bases. The CDR3 is made up of 14 amino acids. Germline CDR1 and CDR2: WSHSY and SAAADI. In DNA form, the CDR3 reads TGCGCCAGCAGGACGAACAGGGCCGGGGAGACCCAGTACTTC. This codes for CASRTNRAGETQYF.

The chain couples TRBV7-9 to TRBJ2-3; possible D gene TRBD2, 7 bases. Per germline, CDR1 SEHNR and CDR2 FQNEAQ (reference sequence). V shed 5 bases and J shed 5 bases, with 26 bases lying between them. There are 18 residues in the CDR3. The CDR3 loop reads CASSPTRGGAGSRDTQYF. Written as DNA, the CDR3 is TGTGCCAGCAGCCCGACTAGGGGGGGGGCAGGGAGCCGAGATACGCAGTATTTT.

The chain links TRBV2 to TRBJ1-2; D gene uncertain. The germline CDR1 and CDR2 sequences are SNHLY and FYNNEI. CDR3 length equals 12 residues. V dropped 3 bases and J dropped 4 bases, with 6 bases sitting between them. CDR3 in amino acids: CASSDRSYGYTF. In nucleotides, the CDR3 is TGTGCCAGCAGTGACAGGAGCTATGGCTACACCTTC.

This sequence joins TRBV11-3 and TRBJ2-5; no reliable D call. Per the germline V gene, CDR1 is SGHNT and CDR2 is YENEEA. The CDR3 runs 13 residues. Trimming removed 5 bases from V and 2 bases from J, with 9 bases in between. The CDR3 protein is CASSPDPQETQYF. CDR3 DNA: TGTGCCAGCAGCCCGGACCCACAAGAGACCCAGTACTTC.

The chain couples TRBV5-1 to TRBJ1-2; possibly TRBD1 for D (5 bases). V shed 4 bases and J shed 0 bases, with 10 bases lying between them. CDR3 length: 14 residues. The germline gives CDR1 SGHRS, CDR2 YFSETQ. CDR3 coding DNA: TGCGCCAGCAGCAATGGGGGAGCTAACTATGGCTACACCTTC. Translation: CASSNGGANYGYTF.

By share, this clone ranks as medium-sized (0.01 to 0.1%). The genes are TRBV7-3 and TRBJ1-1; no clear D gene. V was trimmed by 5 bases and J by 7 bases, leaving 11 bases between them. CDR1 SGHTA and CDR2 FQGTGA come from the germline V gene. CDR3 size: 12 residues. The CDR3 coding sequence is TGTGCCAGCAGCCTGGACGGCCTTGAAGCTTTCTTT. This gives the protein CASSLDGLEAFF.

The chain couples TRBV4-1 to TRBJ2-3; a possible D gene is TRBD1 (5 bases). The V gene's germline CDR1 is MGHRA and CDR2 YSYEKL. The germline V and J ends were trimmed by 1 base and 0 bases, with 8 bases remaining between them. CDR3 size: 15 residues. Here the CDR3 DNA reads TGCGCCAGCAGCCAAGGGTACAGGAGCACAGATACGCAGTATTTT. Protein product: CASSQGYRSTDTQYF.

The V and J genes are TRBV9 and TRBJ2-5, with D possibly matching TRBD2 (5 bases). V lost 0 bases and J lost 1, with 10 bases in between. Germline assignment: CDR1 SGDLS and CDR2 YYNGEE. The CDR3 has 15 amino acids. The CDR3 spells CASSVALAPQETQYF. The CDR3 region has the DNA TGTGCCAGCAGCGTAGCGTTAGCGCCCCAAGAGACCCAGTACTTC.

The gene calls are TRBV7-3 and TRBJ2-1, with D tentatively TRBD1 (7 bases). The ends were cut back, 5 bases at V and 5 bases at J, with 16 bases in the middle. Germline CDR1 reads SGHTA; CDR2 reads FQGTGA. The CDR3 spans 15 residues. CDR3 nucleotides: TGTGCCAGCAGCCCCCAGGGGGGTCACAACAATGAGCAGTTCTTC. Amino acid sequence: CASSPQGGHNNEQFF. The full variable domain, rest sourced from reference TRBV7-3 and TRBJ2-1, is GAGVSQTPSNKVTEKGKYVELRCDPISGHTALYWYRQSLGQGPEFLIYFQGTGAADDSGLPNDRFFAVRPEGSVSTLKIQRTERGDSAVYLCASSPQGGHNNEQFFGPGTRLTVL.

The chain couples TRBV5-1 to TRBJ2-1, with 13 bases matching TRBD2. CDR1 and CDR2 (germline): SGHRS, YFSETQ. Trimming removed 3 bases from V and 6 bases from J; junction bases left unmatched: 9. The CDR3 runs to 17 residues. The CDR3 here is CASSSTSGRTHANEQFF. The CDR3 DNA sequence: TGCGCCAGCAGCTCGACTAGCGGGAGGACGCACGCCAATGAGCAGTTCTTC.

This sequence joins TRBV7-9 and TRBJ2-1; maybe TRBD2 (5 bases). Germline values: CDR1 SEHNR, CDR2 FQNEAQ (reference sequence). The germline V and J ends were trimmed by 3 bases and 15 bases, with 15 bases remaining between them. The CDR3 consists of 12 residues. The CDR3 region is CASSFPVLDLFF. In DNA form, the CDR3 reads TGTGCCAGCAGCTTCCCCGTACTAGATCTGTTCTTC.

The chain employs TRBV6-1 and TRBJ1-4, with a possible D match to TRBD1 (5 bases). Germline V gives CDR1 MNHNS, CDR2 SASEGT. V was trimmed by 2 bases and J by 3 bases, leaving 16 bases between them. The CDR3 is 17 amino acids. In DNA form, the CDR3 reads TGTGCCAGCAGTGAACGGGCAGGGTTATTATCTAATGAAAAACTGTTTTTT. Translated: CASSERAGLLSNEKLFF.

The genes are TRBV11-1 and TRBJ2-7; 13 nucleotides line up with TRBD2. Germline V lookup: CDR1 SGHAT, CDR2 FQDESV (reference sequence). The V and J ends lost 3 bases and 7 bases, in that order; junction bases with no gene match: 3. The length of the CDR3 is 14 residues. The CDR3 nucleotides are TGTGCCAGCAGCTTCGAACTAGCGGGAGGGGAGCAGTACTTC. Its translation: CASSFELAGGEQYF.

CDR3 in DNA: TGCGCCAGCAGCCAAGGACCGGGACTAGCGGTCAATGAGCAGTTCTTC. Translated: CASSQGPGLAVNEQFF. This sequence joins TRBV4-3 and TRBJ2-1; 11 bases agree with TRBD2. Germline-derived CDR1 and CDR2 are LGHNA and YSLEER. This CDR3 has 16 amino acids. V trimming: 1 base; J trimming: 6 bases; junction bases outside the gene matches: 5.

The gene calls are TRBV27 and TRBJ1-2; no clear D gene. The CDR3 is made up of 13 amino acids. Germline CDR1 and CDR2: MNHEY and SMNVEV (reference sequence). V was shortened by 3 bases and J by 1 base, with 6 bases between the two germline ends. The CDR3 protein is CASSFRVNYGYTF. CDR3 DNA: TGTGCCAGCAGTTTCCGGGTTAACTATGGCTACACCTTC.

This clone has a handful of counts. This chain links TRBV4-1 with TRBJ2-1; 7 nucleotides line up with TRBD2. V shed 4 bases and J 6 bases; nucleotides not matched to a gene: 12. Germline lookup yields CDR1 MGHRA and CDR2 YSYEKL. The CDR3 extends over 16 amino acids. CDR3 sequence: CASSPTRGAGINEQFF. DNA for the CDR3: TGCGCCAGCAGCCCCACCCGAGGAGCGGGAATCAATGAGCAGTTCTTC.

The genes are TRBV11-2 and TRBJ2-5, with TRBD1 matching 8 bases. The CDR3 loop spans 14 amino acids. Per germline, CDR1 SGHAT and CDR2 FQNNGV. With V trimmed by 4 bases and J by 3 bases, 4 bases remained unmatched. The CDR3 DNA reads TGTGCCAGCAGCTCTAACAGGGGGAAAGAGACCCAGTACTTC. Protein: CASSSNRGKETQYF.

The chain combines TRBV10-3 with TRBJ2-2, with TRBD1 matching 10 bases. Per germline, CDR1 ENHRY and CDR2 SYGVKD. With V trimmed by 6 bases and J by 4 bases, 5 bases remained unmatched. The CDR3 sequence is 15 residues long. The CDR3 region has the DNA TGTGCCATCAGAGAACGGGACAGGGGCACCGGGGAGCTGTTTTTT. Translating it yields CAIRERDRGTGELFF.

In its sample, this clone was seen a few times. The chain uses TRBV18 and TRBJ2-3; 8 bases are a match to TRBD2. The germline CDR1 and CDR2 sequences are KGHSH and LQKENI. With 0 bases clipped from V and 2 bases from J, the junction kept 1 base outside the gene matches. This CDR3 comprises 15 residues. CDR3 protein: CASSPPGLDTDTQYF. The CDR3 nucleotides read TGTGCCAGCTCACCACCGGGACTAGACACAGATACGCAGTATTTT. The full variable domain, rest sourced from reference TRBV18 and TRBJ2-3, is NAGVMQNPRHLVRRRGQEARLRCSPMKGHSHVYWYRQLPEEGLKFMVYLQKENIIDESGMPKERFSAEFPKEGPSILRIQQVVRGDSAAYFCASSPPGLDTDTQYFGPGTRLTVL.

V and J are TRBV18 and TRBJ1-1; weak D call: TRBD1 (6 bases). The V gene lost 4 bases and the J gene lost 5 bases, with 14 bases spanning the gap. CDR3 length: 14 amino acids. The germline gives CDR1 KGHSH, CDR2 LQKENI. CDR3 sequence reads: CASSRQQGETEAFF. The CDR3 DNA sequence: TGTGCCAGCTCACGCCAACAGGGAGAAACTGAAGCTTTCTTT.

The chain links TRBV6-5 to TRBJ1-2; D not resolved. The germline V gene has CDR1 MNHEY and CDR2 SVGAGI. This CDR3 is built from 15 residues. V was clipped by 4 bases and J by 8 bases, with 20 bases between them. CDR3 nucleotide sequence: TGTGCCAGCAGTTCCAACCCACTAGTATTAGAGGGCTACACCTTC. This codes for CASSSNPLVLEGYTF.

DNA for the CDR3: TGTGCCAGCAGCTTGGGGGGAACGAACACTGAAGCTTTCTTT. This gives the protein CASSLGGTNTEAFF. The rearrangement joins TRBV5-4 to TRBJ1-1, with D unclear. The CDR3 length is 14 residues. With 0 bases removed from V and 1 base from J, the gap between germline ends came to 7 bases. Germline loops: CDR1 SGHNT, CDR2 YYREEE (reference sequence).

The chain is built from TRBV25-1 and TRBJ1-2; 7 nucleotides align to TRBD1. Germline V CDR1 and CDR2: MGHDK, SYGVNS. After removal of 8 bases from V and 2 bases from J, the junction contained 8 bases not matched to a gene. The CDR3 totals 14 residues. This CDR3 is CASRRGQENYGYTF. CDR3 DNA: TGTGCCAGCCGCCGAGGACAGGAAAACTATGGCTACACCTTC.

The J gene is TRBJ2-5, the V gene TRBV5-6; the D gene is possibly TRBD2 (6 bases). CDR1 is SGHDT, CDR2 YYEEEE, per germline. The V end lost 4 bases, the J end lost 4 bases, and 17 bases lay between the germline ends. This CDR3 contains 15 residues. In nucleotides, the CDR3 is TGTGCCAGCAGCACCCCAGTCGGGAGTCGAGAGACCCAGTACTTC. The encoded protein is CASSTPVGSRETQYF.